These 2 T cell receptor beta chains share one sample of origin, sequenced in a study of T cell repertoires in ileal Crohn's disease. This sample's time point: neoterminal ileum biopsy at postoperative endoscopy, about 6 months after surgery. Here immunoSEQ multiplex PCR was the method, and the copy in TCRdb shows in-frame clones only, minus some. The table has about 7,200 clones, 60% to 75% seen once. The sequenced material came from ileal tissue. The receptors were gathered from an adult with Crohn's disease.

The CDR3 DNA sequence: TGTGCCACCACGCGGGTCCTCACCACTAACTATGGCTACACCTTC. Protein product: CATTRVLTTNYGYTF. The rearrangement uses TRBV6-1 and TRBJ1-2; D call uncertain. Germline CDR1 and CDR2: MNHNS and SASEGT. The CDR3 is made up of 15 amino acids. Trimming removed 10 bases at V and 0 bases at J, with 18 bases between.

This clone has just a few counts. V is TRBV7-9 and J is TRBJ1-5; possible D gene TRBD1, 5 bases. CDR3 size: 15 residues. V was clipped by 1 base and J by 3 bases, with 10 bases between them. Germline V gene sequence: CDR1 SEHNR, CDR2 FQNEAQ (reference sequence). CDR3 residues: CASSLGIGDNQPQHF. CDR3 bases: TGTGCCAGCAGCTTAGGCATAGGGGACAATCAGCCCCAGCATTTT.